The 18 T cell receptor beta chains in this list originate from one sample, sequenced in a study of T cell repertoires in cytomegalovirus infection. TCRdb used MiXCR to reprocess the reads, holding one entry per CDR3 protein. This table has approximately 400,000 distinct CDR3 sequences, roughly a third appearing once. Sequenced material: PBMCs. The receptor source for this set is a human donor in good health (CMV status not recorded). Some clones in this sample may be carry-over from other donors' samples.

The chain combines TRBV6-2 or TRBV6-3 with TRBJ1-1; TRBD1 matches 12 bases. The V gene end was trimmed by 8 bases and the J gene end by 2 bases; junction bases not matched to a gene: 15. CDR1 and CDR2 from the germline V gene are MNHEY and SVGEGT. CDR3 length: 18 residues. The CDR3 spells CASGLNRDRGPINTEAFF. For the CDR3, the DNA is TGTGCCAGCGGACTTAACCGGGACAGGGGGCCGATCAACACTGAAGCTTTCTTT.

This clonotype was picked up many times. This chain uses TRBV19 with TRBJ2-3, with TRBD2 as a possible D gene (6 bases). V was clipped by 6 bases and J by 2 bases, with 12 bases between them. The CDR3 consists of 14 residues. Germline CDR1 is LNHDA and CDR2 is SQIVND (reference sequence). CDR3: CASSLAENTDTQYF. The CDR3 bases are TGTGCCAGTAGCTTAGCGGAGAACACAGATACGCAGTATTTT.

The chain has TRBV19 and TRBJ1-5; D not resolved. The V gene lost 8 bases and the J gene lost 2 bases, with 13 bases spanning the gap. The CDR3 runs 14 residues. Germline V CDR1 and CDR2: LNHDA, SQIVND (reference sequence). The DNA of the CDR3 is TGTGCCAGTGATCAGGTTTATCGCAATCAGCCCCAGCATTTT. This sequence encodes CASDQVYRNQPQHF.

This clonotype has only a few counts. The chain has TRBV4-3 and TRBJ1-5; no firm D call. V gave up 2 bases and J gave up 0 bases, with 8 bases separating them. CDR3 length: 15 residues. Germline V gives CDR1 LGHNA, CDR2 YSLEER. The CDR3 region is CASSQQTNSNQPQHF. As DNA, the CDR3 is TGCGCCAGCAGCCAACAAACGAATAGCAATCAGCCCCAGCATTTT.

V usage is TRBV7-8 and J usage is TRBJ2-1, with D perhaps TRBD2 (5 bases). The germline V and J ends were trimmed by 4 bases and 1 base, with 11 bases remaining between them. This CDR3 region has 15 residues. Germline CDR1 and CDR2: SGHVS and FQNEAQ. The CDR3 sequence is CASSSGMGSYNEQFF. The DNA for the CDR3 is TGTGCCAGCAGCTCGGGGATGGGTTCCTACAATGAGCAGTTCTTC.

This clonotype was observed a few times. The V call is TRBV2, the J call TRBJ1-2; the D gene is possibly TRBD1 (6 bases). CDR3 size: 13 residues. Germline CDR1 SNHLY, CDR2 FYNNEI. Trimming stripped 6 bases from V and 8 bases from J, with 16 bases between. For the CDR3, the DNA is TGTGCCAGCAGGGGTTGGGGGGGCGACGGCTACACCTTC. This codes for CASRGWGGDGYTF.

With regard to this clonotype: This may be a read error, as it is one base from a much larger clone. The chain is built from TRBV5-6 and TRBJ2-7; either TRBD1 or TRBD2 may supply D (6 bases each). Between the trimmed V and J ends, which lost 10 bases and 6 bases, there was a span of 26 bases. Germline CDR1 and CDR2: SGHDT and YYEEEE. CDR3 size: 15 residues. The DNA of the CDR3 is TGTGCCTGCACCATTCACGGGGGCCTGGGACTCGAGCAGTACTTC. Residues: CACTIHGGLGLEQYF.

This clonotype has more than one count but fewer than ten. The chain couples TRBV7-6 to TRBJ2-7; no definite D call. There are 15 residues in the CDR3. The V and J ends lost 5 bases and 3 bases respectively, with 17 bases between them. Per the germline V gene, CDR1 is SGHVS and CDR2 is FNYEAQ. The CDR3 region is CASSPGSLAIYEQYF. The CDR3 DNA sequence: TGTGCCAGCAGCCCCGGGTCTCTTGCCATCTACGAGCAGTACTTC.

Ten or more counts support this clonotype. J is TRBJ1-2 and V is TRBV6-1; no reliable D call. CDR3 size: 13 residues. CDR1 and CDR2 (germline): MNHNS, SASEGT. V lost 11 bases and J 4 bases, leaving 17 bases between the germline ends. The CDR3 protein is CASRGRDIYGYTF. The DNA of the CDR3 is TGTGCCTCCCGCGGGAGGGATATCTATGGCTACACCTTC.

This clonotype appeared many times. This sequence joins TRBV7-8 and TRBJ1-2, with TRBD1 matching 7 bases. The trim removed 5 bases at V and 5 bases at J, leaving 8 bases unmatched. Germline V gene lookup returns CDR1 SGHVS and CDR2 FQNEAQ. This CDR3 comprises 14 residues. The CDR3 region has the DNA TGTGCCAGCAGCCAAGGAGGGACAGATTATGGCTACACCTTC. This gives the protein CASSQGGTDYGYTF.

The CDR3 region has the DNA TGTGCCAGCAGCCAAGATCGGTTGGCAGGGGGCAAAAATTACTATGGCTACACCTTC. Translated, it gives CASSQDRLAGGKNYYGYTF. The J gene is TRBJ1-2, the V gene TRBV3-1; 8 nucleotides agree with TRBD1. V shed 0 bases, J shed 3 bases, and the junction held 15 bases outside the gene matches. Germline-derived CDR1 and CDR2 are LGHDT and YNNKEL (reference sequence). This CDR3 has 19 amino acids.

This clonotype was recorded many times. The rearrangement links TRBV2 to TRBJ1-2; no clear D gene. Germline CDR1 reads SNHLY; CDR2 reads FYNNEI. The CDR3 sequence is 13 residues long. With 5 bases removed from V and 3 bases from J, the gap between germline ends came to 10 bases. CDR3 nucleotides: TGTGCCAGCAGTCCTAGCTTGGACTATGGCTACACCTTC. This translates into CASSPSLDYGYTF.

This chain uses TRBV12-3 or TRBV12-4 with TRBJ2-3, with TRBD2 matching over 11 bases. This CDR3 contains 18 residues. J gave up 6 bases and V 7 bases, and 18 bases lay outside the gene matches. The CDR3 protein is CASTPPGVAGGPGDTQYF. CDR3 nucleotide sequence: TGTGCCAGCACTCCACCCGGAGTAGCGGGGGGGCCGGGGGATACGCAGTATTTT.

The V and J genes are TRBV20-1 and TRBJ2-1, with unresolved D. The CDR3 has 14 residues. CDR1 is DFQATT, CDR2 SNEGSKA, per germline (reference sequence). V lost 3 bases and J 9 bases, leaving 18 bases between the germline ends. The CDR3 coding sequence is TGCAGTGCTAGTGGTATGACCCCTGGTGGTGAGCAGTTCTTC. Translated, it gives CSASGMTPGGEQFF.

The chain carries TRBV11-2 and TRBJ1-1, with 11 bases lining up with TRBD1. The CDR3 loop spans 14 amino acids. Germline V gene sequence: CDR1 SGHAT, CDR2 FQNNGV. Germline trimming cut 4 bases from V and 4 bases from J; bases unmatched to any gene: 2. CDR3 residues: CASSSGTGGTEAFF. The DNA for the CDR3 is TGTGCCAGCAGCTCAGGGACAGGGGGCACTGAAGCTTTCTTT.

This clonotype was counted once. The rearrangement uses TRBV7-2 and TRBJ2-1, with D tentatively TRBD1 (6 bases). Germline lookup yields CDR1 SGHTA and CDR2 FQGNSA. V was clipped by 7 bases and J by 7 bases, with 23 bases between them. The CDR3 spans 16 residues. The CDR3 nucleotides are TGTGCCAGCAAACAGGGCCCTAGCTGTTGGGGAAATGAGCAGTTCTTC. Translation gives CASKQGPSCWGNEQFF.

The gene calls are TRBV19 and TRBJ2-5; D ambiguous. The CDR3 covers 15 residues. In germline, CDR1 is LNHDA, CDR2 SQIVND (reference sequence). V lost 6 bases and J lost 5, with 19 bases in between. CDR3 region: CASRPASPVGETQYF. The CDR3 DNA sequence: TGTGCCAGTAGGCCAGCCAGCCCGGTAGGGGAGACCCAGTACTTC.

This rearrangement joins TRBV7-9 to TRBJ2-7; weak D call: TRBD1 (6 bases). V lost 5 bases and J lost 7, with 21 bases in between. This CDR3 comprises 15 residues. Germline CDR1 is SEHNR and CDR2 is FQNEAQ (reference sequence). CDR3 sequence reads: CASSPWTTGTEEQYF. In DNA, the CDR3 is TGTGCCAGCAGCCCCTGGACGACAGGTACCGAAGAGCAGTACTTC.